Sequencing of this T cell receptor (beta chain) was carried out in a study of glioma-infiltrating T cells. Overall study results and limits: CDR3 overlap between tissue and blood was very small.

The germline V and J ends were trimmed by 2 bases and 9 bases, with 11 bases remaining between them. This CDR3 spans 13 amino acids. In germline, CDR1 is SNHLY, CDR2 FYNNEI. Remarks on this clonotype: Its antigen is unidentified.

Using RNA template, CDR3s of TCR alpha and beta were amplified with iRepertoire arm-PCR. One-step reverse transcription and amplification started from roughly 100-400 ng of tissue mRNA or PBMC total RNA. TCRdb redid the calling of the multiplex PCR reads with MiXCR, one entry per CDR3 protein. The sample shows a few hundred thousand distinct CDR3 sequences, 41% of them seen only once. This chain links TRBV2 with TRBJ2-1; unclear D gene. Sequencing was carried out using glioma tissue, nonneoplastic brain tissue, or PBMCs (not recorded which). The receptor was derived from a human donor with low-grade glioma or glioblastoma, undergoing nonglioma brain surgery, or in good health (not recorded which). In DNA form, the CDR3 reads TGTGCCAGCAGTGAAATAGCTACGGGTGAGCAGTTCTTC. It translates to CASSEIATGEQFF.